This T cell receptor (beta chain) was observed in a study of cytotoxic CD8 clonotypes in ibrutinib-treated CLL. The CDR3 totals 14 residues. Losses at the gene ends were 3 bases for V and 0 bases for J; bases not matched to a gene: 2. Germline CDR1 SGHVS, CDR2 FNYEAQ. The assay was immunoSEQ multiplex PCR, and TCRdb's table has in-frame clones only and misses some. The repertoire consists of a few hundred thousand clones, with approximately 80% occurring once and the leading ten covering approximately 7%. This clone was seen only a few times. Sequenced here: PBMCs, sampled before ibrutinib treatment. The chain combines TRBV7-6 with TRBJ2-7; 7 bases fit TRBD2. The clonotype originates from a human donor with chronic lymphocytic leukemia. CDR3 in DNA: TGTGCCAGCAGCTTCGGACTAGACTCCTACGAGCAGTACTTC. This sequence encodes CASSFGLDSYEQYF.